The source of this T cell receptor beta chain is a study of blood T cell repertoires in COVID-19. Background on the study: The United States, Italy and Spain provided the acute and convalescent COVID-19 samples. From T cells, B-cell-depleted T cells, or PBMCs came the material, which was cDNA or gDNA.

Original analysis: Counts of nucleated cells, estimated from reference gene primer amplification, were obtained. The method was immunoSEQ multiplex PCR; TCRdb's version includes in-frame clones alone and lacks a portion of them. That table gives V, J and clone size, and the DNA gave D and trimming. The profile shows fewer than 300,000 clones, about four fifths of them singletons. This CDR3 contains 14 residues. From germline, CDR1 is MNHEY and CDR2 SVGAGI. The V gene lost 7 bases and the J gene lost 1 base, with 13 bases spanning the gap. This TCR was recovered from an older man with acute or convalescent COVID-19. Sequenced material: peripheral blood. This chain joins TRBV6-5 and TRBJ2-5; D unclear. DNA for the CDR3: TGTGCCAGCACCCACAGTATGGGCCAAGAGACCCAGTACTTC. As protein: CASTHSMGQETQYF.